This T cell receptor (beta chain) was identified during a study of human T cells and chemical hapten exposure. Looking at the study overall: Minor pooled library volume differences mainly drove per-sample TCR yield variation. Findings and caveats of the study: Unchanged with DPC sensitization were TCRs above 1 in 1000 frequency.

Details on this clonotype: Its antigen is still unknown.

The study's library attached unique molecular identifiers to single cDNA molecules. MiXCR, run by TCRdb on the RACE reads, gives a single entry per CDR3 protein. The sample yields 65,000 or so distinct CDR3 sequences, around 6.1% seen once. The germline CDR1 and CDR2 sequences are SNHLY and FYNNEI. There are 14 residues in the CDR3. V was clipped by 6 bases and J by 0 bases; unmatched bases: 1. Regarding time point: healthy volunteer bleed at 6 weeks. The template was total RNA from unfractionated whole blood. The chain employs TRBV2 and TRBJ2-7, with 11 positions matching TRBD2. The sample taken for sequencing was whole blood. The sequence derives from a female donor in good health. Some clones in this sample may be carry-over from other donors' samples. The CDR3 sequence is CASRGLAVSYEQYF. The CDR3 DNA follows: TGTGCCAGCAGGGGACTAGCGGTCTCCTACGAGCAGTACTTC.